The clone carrying this TCR beta chain was detected once. This entry comes from a study of blood T cell repertoires in COVID-19. On the study more broadly: PBMCs, B-cell-depleted T cells, or T cells were the source of the cDNA or gDNA that made up the material.

Data came from immunoSEQ multiplex PCR; TCRdb stores just in-frame clones and leaves some out. The repertoire has 450,000 or so clones, 85% to 90% of them found once; the top ten carry about 0.91%. The CDR3 consists of 16 residues. The germline V gene encodes CDR1 PRHDT and CDR2 FYEKMQ (reference sequence). V was trimmed by 5 bases and J by 5 bases, leaving 19 bases between them. This TCR derives from a young man with COVID-19, enrolled during active disease. The chain couples TRBV13 to TRBJ2-1; tentative D call: TRBD2 (5 bases). The source material was peripheral blood. The CDR3 is CASSISGHGPHNEQFF. The DNA of the CDR3 is TGTGCCAGCAGCATCAGCGGCCACGGCCCCCACAATGAGCAGTTCTTC.